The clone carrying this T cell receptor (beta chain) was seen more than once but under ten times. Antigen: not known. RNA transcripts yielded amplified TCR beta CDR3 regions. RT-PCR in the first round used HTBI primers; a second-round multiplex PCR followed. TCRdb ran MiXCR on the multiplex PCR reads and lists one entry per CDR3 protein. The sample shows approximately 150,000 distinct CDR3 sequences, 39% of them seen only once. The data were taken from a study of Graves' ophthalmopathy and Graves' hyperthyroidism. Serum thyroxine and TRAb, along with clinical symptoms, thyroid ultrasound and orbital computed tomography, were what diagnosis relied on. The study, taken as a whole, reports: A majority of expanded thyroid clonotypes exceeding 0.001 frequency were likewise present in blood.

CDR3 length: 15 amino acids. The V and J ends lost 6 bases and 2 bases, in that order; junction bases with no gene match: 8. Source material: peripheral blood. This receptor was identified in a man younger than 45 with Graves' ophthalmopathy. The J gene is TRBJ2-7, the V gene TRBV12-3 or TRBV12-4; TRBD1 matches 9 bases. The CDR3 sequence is CASSRGGTGTYEQYF. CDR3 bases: TGTGCCAGCAGCCGAGGTGGGACAGGGACCTACGAGCAGTACTTC.